This T cell receptor (beta chain) was observed in a study of blood T cell repertoires in COVID-19. The assay was immunoSEQ multiplex PCR, and TCRdb's table has in-frame clones only and misses some. This table has tens of thousands of clones, more than 65% appearing once. There are 13 residues in the CDR3. V was pared by 8 bases and J by 1 base, with 3 bases of the junction left unmatched. Germline V gene lookup returns CDR1 WSHSY and CDR2 SAAADI. The V and J genes are TRBV10-2 and TRBJ2-7; 9 positions agree with TRBD1. Material: peripheral blood. The receptor comes from an older man with COVID-19, enrolled during active disease. The chain's CDR3 is CASLGQGSYEQYF. The CDR3 nucleotides are TGCGCCAGCCTCGGACAGGGGTCCTACGAGCAGTACTTC.